These 29 T cell receptor beta chains were sequenced from one sample in a study of blood T cell repertoires in COVID-19. Sequencing was performed with immunoSEQ multiplex PCR; in TCRdb, only in-frame clones are kept and a portion is missing. The table has 200,000 to 300,000 clones, just under 90% seen once. Input material: peripheral blood. Receptors were obtained from a woman aged 40 to 49 with acute or convalescent COVID-19.

This chain connects TRBV7-9 to TRBJ2-2; D remains ambiguous. V lost 5 bases and J lost 6, with 7 bases in between. CDR1 and CDR2 (germline): SEHNR, FQNEAQ (reference sequence). The CDR3 covers 12 residues. The chain's CDR3 is CASSRGAGELFF. Written as DNA, the CDR3 is TGTGCCAGCAGCCGAGGAGCCGGGGAGCTGTTTTTT. Complete variable domain (other parts from reference TRBV7-9 and TRBJ2-2): DTGVSQNPRHKITKRGQNVTFRCDPISEHNRLYWYRQTLGQGPEFLTYFQNEAQLEKSRLLSDRFSAERPKGSFSTLEIQRTEQGDSAMYLCASSRGAGELFFGEGSRLTVL.

This clone showed up just once. The rearrangement joins TRBV7-8 to TRBJ1-1; TRBD1 matches at 9 bases. The germline gives CDR1 SGHVS, CDR2 FQNEAQ. Unmatched junction bases numbered 4, after V lost 4 bases and J lost 1 base. The CDR3 runs to 15 residues. CDR3 DNA: TGTGCCAGCAGCTACGACAGGGGGTGGAACACTGAAGCTTTCTTT. As protein: CASSYDRGWNTEAFF.

This clone was recorded once. The chain joins TRBV10-3 to TRBJ1-1; a possible D gene is TRBD1 (5 bases). Deletions cut 6 bases from V and 7 bases from J, with 12 bases between. Germline CDR1 and CDR2: ENHRY and SYGVKD. The CDR3 has 12 residues. As DNA, the CDR3 is TGTGCCATCAGCCAGACAGCTATTGAAGCTTTCTTT. Translation gives CAISQTAIEAFF.

V and J are TRBV27 and TRBJ2-1; perhaps TRBD2 as D (5 bases). The length of the CDR3 is 12 residues. Germline lookup yields CDR1 MNHEY and CDR2 SMNVEV (reference sequence). V was shortened by 3 bases and J by 9 bases, with 9 bases between the two germline ends. The CDR3 DNA sequence: TGTGCCAGCAGTTTCGGGATGGGTGAGCAGTTCTTC. Amino acid sequence: CASSFGMGEQFF.

V gene TRBV27 combines with J gene TRBJ2-3; 10 bases are shared with TRBD2. V lost 2 bases and J lost 0; bases outside the gene matches: 11. Germline assignment: CDR1 MNHEY and CDR2 SMNVEV (reference sequence). The CDR3 extends over 19 amino acids. The CDR3 loop is CASSLLWTSGPTSTDTQYF. The DNA of the CDR3 is TGTGCCAGCAGTTTACTTTGGACTAGCGGACCGACTAGCACAGATACGCAGTATTTT.

The chain combines TRBV4-2 with TRBJ1-5, with D unclear. This CDR3 is built from 14 residues. Germline V gene data show CDR1 as LGHNA and CDR2 as YNFKEQ. With 1 base removed from V and 0 bases from J, the gap between germline ends came to 4 bases. DNA for the CDR3: TGTGCCAGCAGCCAAGCAGATAGCAATCAGCCCCAGCATTTT. It specifies CASSQADSNQPQHF.

The chain employs TRBV2 and TRBJ1-6, with 7 bases aligning to TRBD1. V trimming: 5 bases; J trimming: 1 base; junction bases outside the gene matches: 8. The V gene's germline CDR1 is SNHLY and CDR2 FYNNEI. The CDR3 length is 17 residues. The CDR3 nucleotides are TGTGCCAGCAGTCCTCGACAGGGTGGGTCCTATAATTCACCCCTCCACTTT. It specifies CASSPRQGGSYNSPLHF.

The rearrangement joins TRBV5-6 to TRBJ1-6; D is unresolved. V was trimmed by 0 bases and J by 2 bases, leaving 6 bases between them. The CDR3 is 15 residues long. Germline V gene data show CDR1 as SGHDT and CDR2 as YYEEEE. CDR3 DNA: TGTGCCAGCAGCTTGGCCGGGGCCTATAATTCACCCCTCCACTTT. Residues: CASSLAGAYNSPLHF.

The V call is TRBV19, the J call TRBJ2-4; TRBD2 matches at 8 bases. This CDR3 has 16 amino acids. Germline loops: CDR1 LNHDA, CDR2 SQIVND (reference sequence). J lost 0 bases, V lost 5 bases, and 6 bases had no gene match. CDR3: CASSLQRGRAKNIQYF. The DNA for the CDR3 is TGTGCCAGTAGTCTCCAGCGGGGGCGAGCCAAAAACATTCAGTACTTC.

This clone was seen a single time. The genes are TRBV19 and TRBJ1-1, with D possibly being TRBD1 (5 bases). The V end lost 3 bases, the J end lost 4 bases, and 12 bases lay between the germline ends. The CDR3 is 14 amino acids. Germline CDR1 LNHDA, CDR2 SQIVND (reference sequence). CDR3: CASSMGGRGTEAFF. The CDR3 nucleotides read TGTGCCAGTAGTATGGGGGGAAGGGGCACTGAAGCTTTCTTT. Full variable domain (remainder filled in from reference TRBV19 and TRBJ1-1): DGGITQSPKYLFRKEGQNVTLSCEQNLNHDAMYWYRQDPGQGLRLIYYSQIVNDFQKGDIAEGYSVSREKKESFPLTVTSAQKNPTAFYLCASSMGGRGTEAFFGQGTRLTVV.

In nucleotides, the CDR3 is TGTGCCAGCAGCCCGGGACAGCCTAATGAAAAACTGTTTTTT. Its protein is CASSPGQPNEKLFF. The V and J genes are TRBV7-9 and TRBJ1-4; 7 bases agree with TRBD1. With V trimmed by 5 bases and J by 3 bases, 3 bases remained unmatched. Per germline, CDR1 SEHNR and CDR2 FQNEAQ (reference sequence). The CDR3 runs 14 residues.

The chain links TRBV21-1 to TRBJ2-7; the table's D gene call, TRBD1, was not cross checked with the DNA. TRBV21-1 is labeled a pseudogene. The CDR3 loop spans 14 amino acids. The CDR3 loop reads CASRRQGSSYEQYV. For the CDR3, the DNA is TGTGCCAGCAGAAGACAGGGGAGCTCCTACGAGCAGTACGTC.

This chain connects TRBV2 to TRBJ1-2; maybe TRBD1 (5 bases). V was shortened by 3 bases and J by 6 bases, with 8 bases between the two germline ends. CDR1 is SNHLY, CDR2 FYNNEI, per germline. CDR3 length: 12 residues. The CDR3 spells CASSDGGDGYTF. CDR3 in DNA: TGTGCCAGCAGTGACGGAGGGGATGGCTACACCTTC.

The CDR3 DNA follows: TGTGCCAGCAGTGAGCCCACAGGTGGGAACACTGAAGCTTTCTTT. Translated, it gives CASSEPTGGNTEAFF. This chain links TRBV6-1 with TRBJ1-1, with a possible D match to TRBD1 (5 bases). Germline values: CDR1 MNHNS, CDR2 SASEGT. Trimming removed 3 bases at V and 1 base at J, with 12 bases between. This CDR3 spans 15 amino acids.

This sequence joins TRBV6-6 and TRBJ1-6; no reliable D call. The germline V and J ends were trimmed by 4 bases and 16 bases, with 23 bases remaining between them. Germline V gives CDR1 MNHNY, CDR2 SVGAGI (reference sequence). The CDR3 covers 15 residues. The CDR3 sequence is CASSSRAGSPEGLHF. CDR3 nucleotides: TGTGCCAGCAGTTCACGCGCAGGCTCGCCGGAGGGTCTCCACTTT.

On this clone itself: A read error may account for a junction end that differs from germline. The chain joins TRBV9 to TRBJ1-2; D not resolved. Germline values: CDR1 SGDLS, CDR2 YYNGEE. CDR3 size: 13 residues. CDR3 DNA: TGTGCCAACAGCCCAGGCCTCAACTATGGCTACACCTTC. Translating it yields CANSPGLNYGYTF.

This sequence joins TRBV2 and TRBJ1-2; 11 nucleotides line up with TRBD1. After removal of 4 bases from V and 5 bases from J, the junction contained 3 bases not matched to a gene. This CDR3 is 14 amino acids long. Germline CDR1 and CDR2: SNHLY and FYNNEI. The CDR3 protein is CASSGGQGAYGYTF. The CDR3, as DNA: TGTGCCAGCAGTGGAGGACAGGGGGCTTATGGCTACACCTTC.

The rearrangement joins TRBV4-1 to TRBJ2-6; perhaps TRBD2 as D (5 bases). Trimming removed 4 bases at V and 0 bases at J, with 7 bases between. Germline assignment: CDR1 MGHRA and CDR2 YSYEKL. The CDR3 consists of 15 residues. CDR3 sequence reads: CASSLGGSGANVLTF. The CDR3 nucleotides are TGCGCCAGCAGCCTAGGAGGCTCTGGGGCCAACGTCCTGACTTTC.

This clone was recorded only once. The chain employs TRBV27 and TRBJ1-2, with D maybe TRBD1 (6 bases). The V and J ends lost 5 bases and 0 bases respectively, with 16 bases between them. The CDR3 runs 16 residues. Germline V CDR1 and CDR2: MNHEY, SMNVEV (reference sequence). CDR3 DNA sequence: TGTGCCAGCAGTCCCTCTGGACAGTTAGCTAACTATGGCTACACCTTC. Protein: CASSPSGQLANYGYTF.

This clone has a single count. This chain links TRBV30 with TRBJ2-7, with a tentative D call TRBD2 (6 bases). This CDR3 is 13 amino acids long. Looked up from germline, CDR1 is GTSNPN and CDR2 is SVGIG (reference sequence). V was trimmed by 2 bases and J by 6 bases, leaving 14 bases between them. The CDR3 reads CAWSLEGPGEQYV. The CDR3 DNA reads TGTGCCTGGAGTTTGGAGGGGCCGGGCGAGCAGTACGTC.

This chain links TRBV7-8 with TRBJ2-5, with D tentatively TRBD2 (6 bases). This CDR3 contains 15 residues. The germline V gene has CDR1 SGHVS and CDR2 FQNEAQ. Trimming stripped 1 base from V and 2 bases from J, with 11 bases between. The CDR3 region is CASSLVLALQETQYF. The CDR3 DNA sequence: TGTGCCAGCAGCTTAGTACTAGCCCTACAAGAGACCCAGTACTTC.

The V gene is TRBV2, the J gene TRBJ2-6; TRBD1 might be the D (6 bases). Trimming took off 1 base at V and 2 bases at J, with 6 bases between the two ends. This CDR3 contains 15 residues. CDR1 SNHLY and CDR2 FYNNEI come from the germline V gene. CDR3 protein: CASSEEGAGANVLTF. In nucleotides, the CDR3 is TGTGCCAGCAGTGAAGAGGGGGCTGGGGCCAACGTCCTGACTTTC.

The chain has TRBV7-3 and TRBJ2-2, with 9 nucleotides matching TRBD1. The germline V gene has CDR1 SGHTA and CDR2 FQGTGA. After removal of 5 bases from V and 4 bases from J, the junction contained 8 bases not matched to a gene. The CDR3 loop spans 16 amino acids. The CDR3 nucleotides read TGTGCCAGCAGCGAACGACAGGGGGGGACCACCGGGGAGCTGTTTTTT. This encodes CASSERQGGTTGELFF.

J is TRBJ1-2 and V is TRBV9; 8 bases match TRBD1. The CDR3 is made up of 16 amino acids. The V and J ends lost 3 bases and 3 bases, in that order; junction bases with no gene match: 10. The germline V gene encodes CDR1 SGDLS and CDR2 YYNGEE. The CDR3 nucleotides are TGTGCCAGCAGCGGATTGAGACAGGGGATAGACTATGGCTACACCTTC. This codes for CASSGLRQGIDYGYTF. The whole variable domain, filled in from reference TRBV9 and TRBJ1-2, reads DSGVTQTPKHLITATGQRVTLRCSPRSGDLSVYWYQQSLDQGLQFLIQYYNGEERAKGNILERFSAQQFPDLHSELNLSSLELGDSALYFCASSGLRQGIDYGYTFGSGTRLTVV.

CDR3 residues: CASSEGLAGAGLRENQPQHF. The CDR3 DNA is TGTGCCAGCAGTGAAGGTCTAGCAGGGGCCGGTTTAAGAGAGAATCAGCCCCAGCATTTT. This chain links TRBV2 with TRBJ1-5; tentatively, D is TRBD1 (6 bases). Trimming took off 1 base at V and 4 bases at J, with 26 bases between the two ends. Germline CDR1 reads SNHLY; CDR2 reads FYNNEI. The CDR3 covers 20 residues.

The genes are TRBV2 and TRBJ2-1, with 9 bases matching TRBD1. The trim removed 3 bases at V and 9 bases at J, leaving 6 bases unmatched. The CDR3 is made up of 14 amino acids. Germline values: CDR1 SNHLY, CDR2 FYNNEI. The CDR3 is CASSEDRGEGEQFF. DNA of the CDR3: TGTGCCAGCAGTGAGGACAGGGGAGAGGGTGAGCAGTTCTTC.

V is TRBV5-1 and J is TRBJ1-2, with TRBD1 identical over 11 bases. The germline CDR1 and CDR2 sequences are SGHRS and YFSETQ. This CDR3 is built from 15 residues. The J segment lost 7 bases and the V segment lost 4 bases, leaving 9 bases of the junction unmatched. Here the CDR3 DNA reads TGCGCCAGCAGCCCAACCGGGACAGGGGGTAGTGGCTACACCTTC. This encodes CASSPTGTGGSGYTF. Filled out from reference TRBV5-1 and TRBJ1-2, the complete variable domain reads KAGVTQTPRYLIKTRGQQVTLSCSPISGHRSVSWYQQTPGQGLQFLFEYFSETQRNKGNFPGRFSGRQFSNSRSEMNVSTLELGDSALYLCASSPTGTGGSGYTFGSGTRLTVV.

This chain connects TRBV18 to TRBJ1-3; unclear D gene. The CDR3 is 16 residues long. Germline V gene data show CDR1 as KGHSH and CDR2 as LQKENI. The germline V and J ends were trimmed by 0 bases and 2 bases, with 11 bases remaining between them. CDR3 sequence: CASSPPGSHTGNTIYF. For the CDR3, the DNA is TGTGCCAGCTCACCACCGGGCTCTCATACTGGAAACACCATATATTTT.

This chain uses TRBV12-3 or TRBV12-4 with TRBJ1-2; the D is unclear. The CDR3 is 13 residues long. Deletions cut 8 bases from V and 2 bases from J, with 12 bases between. The DNA of the CDR3 is TGTGCCAGCTCTGCTGGGAGGAACTATGGCTACACCTTC. Translation: CASSAGRNYGYTF.